The 4 T cell receptor beta chains reported below all come from one sample, sequenced in a study of T cell repertoires in cytomegalovirus infection. TCRdb reprocessed the reads via MiXCR and lists one record per CDR3 protein. The data show around 300,000 distinct CDR3 sequences, roughly 21% seen once. These receptors have no identified antigens. The specimen comprised cultured PBMCs, sampled from culture after CMV antigen stimulation. These receptor sequences come from a human donor in good health (CMV status not recorded). Some clones in this sample may be carry-over from other donors' samples.

The rearrangement joins TRBV11-3 to TRBJ2-1, with a weak D call TRBD2 (7 bases). The CDR3 loop spans 19 amino acids. Trimming took 6 bases from V and 0 from J, leaving 24 bases between them. Germline CDR1 reads SGHNT; CDR2 reads YENEEA. The CDR3 spells CASRRPGRGEWSSYNEQFF. DNA for the CDR3: TGTGCCAGCAGGCGACCAGGGAGGGGGGAGTGGAGCTCCTACAATGAGCAGTTCTTC.

This chain links TRBV7-9 with TRBJ2-7, with D perhaps TRBD2 (5 bases). The V gene lost 5 bases and the J gene lost 3 bases, with 11 bases spanning the gap. The germline gives CDR1 SEHNR, CDR2 FQNEAQ (reference sequence). The CDR3 runs to 13 residues. CDR3 in DNA: TGTGCCAGCAGCCGTTCTGGAGGCTACGAGCAGTACTTC. Translation: CASSRSGGYEQYF.

V usage is TRBV6-2 or TRBV6-3 and J usage is TRBJ2-7; D may be TRBD1 or TRBD2 (5 bases each). Trimming left V 6 bases short and J 0 bases short, with 12 bases between. Germline CDR1 and CDR2: MNHEY and SVGEGT. This CDR3 region has 14 residues. The CDR3: CASSPGTSSYEQYV. CDR3 DNA sequence: TGTGCCAGCAGCCCCGGGACCAGCTCCTACGAGCAGTACGTC.

This clonotype was recorded at least ten times. The V gene is TRBV7-2, the J gene TRBJ1-5, with 9 bases aligning to TRBD1. CDR3 length equals 14 residues. CDR1 SGHTA and CDR2 FQGNSA come from the germline V gene. The V segment lost 6 bases and the J segment 4 bases; nucleotides outside the gene matches: 4. The CDR3 coding sequence is TGTGCCAGCAGGACAGGGGGATGGAATCAGCCCCAGCATTTT. It yields the protein CASRTGGWNQPQHF.